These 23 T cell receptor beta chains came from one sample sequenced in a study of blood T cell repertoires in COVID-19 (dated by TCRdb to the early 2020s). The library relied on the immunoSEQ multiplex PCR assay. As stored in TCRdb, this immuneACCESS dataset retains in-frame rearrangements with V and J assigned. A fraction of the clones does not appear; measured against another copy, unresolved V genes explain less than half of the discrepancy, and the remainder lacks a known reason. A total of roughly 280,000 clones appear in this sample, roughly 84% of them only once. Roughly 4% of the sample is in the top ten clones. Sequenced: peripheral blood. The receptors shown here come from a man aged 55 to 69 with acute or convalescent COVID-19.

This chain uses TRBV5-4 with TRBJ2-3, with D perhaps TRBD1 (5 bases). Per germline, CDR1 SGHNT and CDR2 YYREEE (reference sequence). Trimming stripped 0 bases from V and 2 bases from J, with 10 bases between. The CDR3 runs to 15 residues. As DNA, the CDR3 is TGTGCCAGCAGCTTGGCGTGGGGCAACACAGATACGCAGTATTTT. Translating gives CASSLAWGNTDTQYF.

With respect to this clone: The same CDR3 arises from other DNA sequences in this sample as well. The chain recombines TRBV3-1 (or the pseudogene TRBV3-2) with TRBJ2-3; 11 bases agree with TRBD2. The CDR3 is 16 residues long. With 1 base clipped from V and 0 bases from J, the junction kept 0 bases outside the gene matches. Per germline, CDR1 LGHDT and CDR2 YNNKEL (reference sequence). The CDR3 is CASSQGLAGSTDTQYF. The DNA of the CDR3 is TGTGCCAGCAGCCAAGGACTAGCGGGGAGCACAGATACGCAGTATTTT.

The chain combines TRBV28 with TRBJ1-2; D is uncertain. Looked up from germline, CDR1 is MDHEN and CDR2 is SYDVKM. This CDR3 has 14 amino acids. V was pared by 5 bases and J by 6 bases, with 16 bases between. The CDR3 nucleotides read TGTGCCAGCAGTCCCGGGGTGCACGGGGATGGCTACACCTTC. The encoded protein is CASSPGVHGDGYTF.

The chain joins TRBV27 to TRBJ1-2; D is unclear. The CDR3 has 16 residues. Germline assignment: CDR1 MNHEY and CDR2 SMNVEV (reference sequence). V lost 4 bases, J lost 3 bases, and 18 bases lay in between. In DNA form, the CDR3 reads TGTGCCAGCAGTTCCTCCGGGAAGTTCGTTGACTATGGCTACACCTTC. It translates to CASSSSGKFVDYGYTF.

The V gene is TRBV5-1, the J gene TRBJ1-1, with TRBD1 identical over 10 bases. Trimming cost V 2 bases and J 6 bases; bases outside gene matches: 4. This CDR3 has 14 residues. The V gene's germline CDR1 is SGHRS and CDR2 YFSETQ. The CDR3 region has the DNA TGCGCCAGCAGCTTCCTGGGACAGGGGTCTGAAGCTTTCTTT. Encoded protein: CASSFLGQGSEAFF.

CDR3: CASSLEGQGIDTIYF. The CDR3 DNA follows: TGCGCCAGCAGCTTGGAAGGACAGGGAATAGACACCATATATTTT. The chain links TRBV5-1 to TRBJ1-3; 8 bases fit TRBD1. The CDR3 spans 15 residues. With 0 bases clipped from V and 8 bases from J, the junction kept 7 bases outside the gene matches. Germline CDR1 SGHRS, CDR2 YFSETQ.

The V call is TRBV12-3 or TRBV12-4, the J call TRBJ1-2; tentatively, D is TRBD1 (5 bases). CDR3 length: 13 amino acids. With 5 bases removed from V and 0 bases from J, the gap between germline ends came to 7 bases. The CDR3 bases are TGTGCCAGCAGTACGACAGCTAACTATGGCTACACCTTC. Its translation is CASSTTANYGYTF.

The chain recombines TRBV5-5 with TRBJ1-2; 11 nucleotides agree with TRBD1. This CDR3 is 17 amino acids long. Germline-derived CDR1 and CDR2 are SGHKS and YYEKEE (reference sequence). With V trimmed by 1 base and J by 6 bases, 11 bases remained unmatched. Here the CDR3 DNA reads TGTGCCAGCAGCTTGCAATCCGGGACAGGGGGGAGGAATGGCTACACCTTC. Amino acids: CASSLQSGTGGRNGYTF. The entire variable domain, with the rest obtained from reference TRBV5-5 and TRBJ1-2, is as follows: DAGVTQSPTHLIKTRGQQVTLRCSPISGHKSVSWYQQVLGQGPQFIFQYYEKEERGRGNFPDRFSARQFPNYSSELNVNALLLGDSALYLCASSLQSGTGGRNGYTFGSGTRLTVV.

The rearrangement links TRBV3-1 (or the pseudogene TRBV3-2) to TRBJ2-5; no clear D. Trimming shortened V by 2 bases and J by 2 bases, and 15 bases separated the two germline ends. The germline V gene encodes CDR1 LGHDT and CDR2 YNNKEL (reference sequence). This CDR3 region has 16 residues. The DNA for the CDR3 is TGTGCCAGCAGCCAAAATGACCCCTCAGGTCAAGAGACCCAGTACTTC. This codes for CASSQNDPSGQETQYF.

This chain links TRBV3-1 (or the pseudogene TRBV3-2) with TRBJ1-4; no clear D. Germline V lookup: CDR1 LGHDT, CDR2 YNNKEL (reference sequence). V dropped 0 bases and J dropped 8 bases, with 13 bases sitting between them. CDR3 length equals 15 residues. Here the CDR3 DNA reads TGTGCCAGCAGCCAAGAAGGAGGGCGGCGAGAAAAACTGTTTTTT. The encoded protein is CASSQEGGRREKLFF.

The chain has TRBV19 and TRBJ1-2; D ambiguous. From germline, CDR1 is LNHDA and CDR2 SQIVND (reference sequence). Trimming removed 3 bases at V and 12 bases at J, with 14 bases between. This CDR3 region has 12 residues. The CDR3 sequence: CASSMRHHSHTF. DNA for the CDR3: TGTGCCAGTAGTATGCGACATCACAGCCACACCTTC.

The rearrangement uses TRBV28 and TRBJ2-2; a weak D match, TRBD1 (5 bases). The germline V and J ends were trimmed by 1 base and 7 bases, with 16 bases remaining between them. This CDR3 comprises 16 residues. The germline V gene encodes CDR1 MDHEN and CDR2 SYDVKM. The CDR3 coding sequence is TGTGCCAGCAGTTTATTTCCCGGGCAGGGTGGCGGGGAGCTGTTTTTT. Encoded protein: CASSLFPGQGGGELFF.

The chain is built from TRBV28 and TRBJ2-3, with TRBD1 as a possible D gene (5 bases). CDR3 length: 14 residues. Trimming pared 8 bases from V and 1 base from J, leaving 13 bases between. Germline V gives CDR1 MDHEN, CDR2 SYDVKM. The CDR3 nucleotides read TGTGCCAGCGGGGTAACAGGCGGCACAGATACGCAGTATTTT. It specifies CASGVTGGTDTQYF.

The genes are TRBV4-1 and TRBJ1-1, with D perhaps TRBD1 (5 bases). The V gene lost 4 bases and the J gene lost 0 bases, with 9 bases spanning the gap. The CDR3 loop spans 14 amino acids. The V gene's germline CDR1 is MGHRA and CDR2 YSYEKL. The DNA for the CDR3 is TGCGCCAGCAGCCTACGACAGTTGAACACTGAAGCTTTCTTT. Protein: CASSLRQLNTEAFF.

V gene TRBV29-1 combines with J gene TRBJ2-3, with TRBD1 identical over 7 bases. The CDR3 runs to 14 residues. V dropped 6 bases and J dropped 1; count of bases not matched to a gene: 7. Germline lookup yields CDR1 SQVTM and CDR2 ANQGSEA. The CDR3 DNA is TGCAGCGTCCTGGGTGGACAGGGCACAGATACGCAGTATTTT. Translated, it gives CSVLGGQGTDTQYF.

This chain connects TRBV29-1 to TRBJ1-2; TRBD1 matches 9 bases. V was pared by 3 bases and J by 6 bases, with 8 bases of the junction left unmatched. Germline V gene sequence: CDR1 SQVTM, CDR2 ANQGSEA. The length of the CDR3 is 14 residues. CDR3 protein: CSVERRTGDDGYTF. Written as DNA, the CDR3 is TGCAGCGTTGAGCGGAGGACAGGGGACGATGGCTACACCTTC.

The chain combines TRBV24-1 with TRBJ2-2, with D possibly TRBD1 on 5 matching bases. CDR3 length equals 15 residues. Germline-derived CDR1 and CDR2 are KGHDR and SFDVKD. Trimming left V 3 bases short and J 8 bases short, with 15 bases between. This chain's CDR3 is CATSDARGAKGELFF. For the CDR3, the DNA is TGTGCCACCAGTGATGCCCGTGGGGCCAAAGGGGAGCTGTTTTTT.

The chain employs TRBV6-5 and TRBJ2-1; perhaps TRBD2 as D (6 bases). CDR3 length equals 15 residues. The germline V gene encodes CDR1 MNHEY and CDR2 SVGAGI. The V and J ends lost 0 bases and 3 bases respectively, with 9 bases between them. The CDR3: CASSYSGTYYNEQFF. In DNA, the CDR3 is TGTGCCAGCAGTTACTCCGGGACTTACTACAATGAGCAGTTCTTC.

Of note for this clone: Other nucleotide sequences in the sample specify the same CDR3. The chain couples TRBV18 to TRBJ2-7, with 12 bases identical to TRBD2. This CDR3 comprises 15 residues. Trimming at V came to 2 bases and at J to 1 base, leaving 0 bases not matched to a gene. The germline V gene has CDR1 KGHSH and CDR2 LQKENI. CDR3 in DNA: TGTGCCAGCTCACCAGGACTAGCGGGGTCCTACGAGCAGTACTTC. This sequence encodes CASSPGLAGSYEQYF. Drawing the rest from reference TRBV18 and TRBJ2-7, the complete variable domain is NAGVMQNPRHLVRRRGQEARLRCSPMKGHSHVYWYRQLPEEGLKFMVYLQKENIIDESGMPKERFSAEFPKEGPSILRIQQVVRGDSAAYFCASSPGLAGSYEQYFGPGTRLTVT.

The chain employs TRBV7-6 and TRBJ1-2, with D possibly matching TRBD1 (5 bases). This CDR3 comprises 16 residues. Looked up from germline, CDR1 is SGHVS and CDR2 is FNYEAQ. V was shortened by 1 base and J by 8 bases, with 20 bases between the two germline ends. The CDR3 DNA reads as TGTGCCAGCAGCTTAGAGGCGGCAGGGAAGATTAGGGGCTACACCTTC. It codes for CASSLEAAGKIRGYTF. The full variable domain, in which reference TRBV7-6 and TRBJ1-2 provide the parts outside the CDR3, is GAGVSQSPRYKVTKRGQDVALRCDPISGHVSLYWYRQALGQGPEFLTYFNYEAQQDKSGLPNDRFSAERPEGSISTLTIQRTEQRDSAMYRCASSLEAAGKIRGYTFGSGTRLTVV.

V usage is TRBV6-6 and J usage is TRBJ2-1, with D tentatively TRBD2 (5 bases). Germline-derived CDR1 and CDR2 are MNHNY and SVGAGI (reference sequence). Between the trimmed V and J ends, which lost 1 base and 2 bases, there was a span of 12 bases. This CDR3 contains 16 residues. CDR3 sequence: CASSYYTSPPYNEQFF. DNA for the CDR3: TGTGCCAGCAGTTACTATACTAGTCCTCCCTACAATGAGCAGTTCTTC.

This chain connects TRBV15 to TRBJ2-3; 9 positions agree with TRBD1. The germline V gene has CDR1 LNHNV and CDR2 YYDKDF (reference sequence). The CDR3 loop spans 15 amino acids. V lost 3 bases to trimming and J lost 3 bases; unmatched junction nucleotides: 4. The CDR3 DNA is TGTGCCACCAGCAGGAACAGGGGGCGAACAGATACGCAGTATTTT. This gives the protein CATSRNRGRTDTQYF.

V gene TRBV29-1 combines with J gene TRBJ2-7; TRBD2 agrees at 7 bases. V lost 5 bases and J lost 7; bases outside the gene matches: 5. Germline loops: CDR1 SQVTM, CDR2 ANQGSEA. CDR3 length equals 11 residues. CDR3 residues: CSVQRGGEQYF. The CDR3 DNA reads TGCAGCGTTCAGAGGGGAGGGGAGCAGTACTTC.